This T cell receptor beta chain was sequenced in a study of OX40 agonist ivuxolimab in advanced cancers. With respect to the entire study: Ivuxolimab was a fully human IgG2 agonistic monoclonal antibody targeting the costimulatory receptor OX40 (CD134). Intravenous ivuxolimab was administered to patients every 2 weeks at six dose levels: 0.01, 0.1, 0.3, 1.5, 3 and 10 mg/kg. Of the roughly 52 dose-escalation patients, hepatocellular carcinoma was present in around 20, melanoma in around 15, renal cell carcinoma in 9 and head and neck cancer in 9. In the dose-escalation cohort, around four fifths of patients were male, and the mean age was roughly 60 years, with a range of roughly 20 to 80. Prior anti-PD-1, anti-PD-L1 or anti-CTLA-4 therapy was permitted, and 35% to 40% of dose-escalation patients had received checkpoint inhibitors. Partial responses occurred in three dose-escalation patients: two with cutaneous melanoma and one with hepatocellular carcinoma. Peripheral TCRbeta sequencing was intended to test whether TCR sequence diversity was altered and clonal T-cell expansion was caused by ivuxolimab. The paper covers the monotherapy dose-escalation part of the phase I ivuxolimab trial, which included N of about 50 patients. Paper-wide results and their limitations: Which antigens the clonally expanded peripheral T cells were specific for was not determined. At doses of 0.1 to 3.0 mg/kg, clonal expansion of both CD4+ and CD8+ blood T cells was observed from baseline to week 6. Low levels of normalized T-cell clonal expansion were also seen in some patients who did not respond. After ivuxolimab, CD8+ T cells had more expanded clones than CD4+ T cells on average. In partial responders in the 0.1-3.0 mg/kg groups, normalized peripheral clonal expansion was found to be among the lowest, especially among CD8+ T cells.

Patients with a history of autoimmune disease or receiving systemic immunosuppression were excluded from the trial. In every dose cohort, peripheral blood was drawn for TCR sequencing at baseline, cycle 4 day 1, and cycle 7 day 1. Samples came from an open-label, multicenter, first-in-human phase I dose-escalation trial of ivuxolimab. Adults with locally advanced or metastatic melanoma, renal cell carcinoma, hepatocellular carcinoma or head and neck squamous cell carcinoma were enrolled in the trial. Before TCR sequencing, CD4+ T cells and CD8+ T cells from peripheral blood were sorted into separate populations. Via the germline V gene, CDR1 is SNHLY and CDR2 FYNNEI. Taken from cysteine to phenylalanine, the CDR3 has 13 residues. Only the CDR3 part of the read is kept: 39 bases, read in frame from the first base. The junction shows trimming of 6 bases on V and 5 bases on J, plus 11 bases between the germline ends.

Genomic DNA was isolated from the sorted cells so that the TCRbeta CDR3 region could be sequenced. The immunoSEQ Assay was used to sequence the TCRbeta CDR3 regions. TCRdb holds this immuneACCESS table with in-frame rearrangements only. Some clones are missing; in checked studies, unresolved V genes explain under half, and the rest has no known cause. The sample table records roughly 60,000 clones; roughly 80% of these occur just once. The biggest ten clones account for about 1.9% of the sample. As regards this clone: The clone's antigen remains unknown. No base quality information exists; no much larger clone differs at one position.

This TCR was recovered from an adult with an advanced solid tumor such as melanoma, head and neck, liver or kidney cancer. The material was CD4+ or CD8+ T cells sorted from blood, obtained in a trial of the OX40 agonist ivuxolimab. The chain is assembled from TRBV2 and TRBJ1-5; TRBD1 could be the D gene, as 6 bases match. The sequenced DNA is TGTGCCAGCAGCGTAAACAGGGATCAGCCCCAGCATTTT. This yields the protein CASSVNRDQPQHF.